The 14 T cell receptor beta chains given below trace back to one sample, sequenced in a study of blood T cell repertoires in COVID-19. Repertoires were generated with immunoSEQ multiplex PCR, while TCRdb's copy carries only in-frame clones and drops some. The sample has around 160,000 clones, around nine tenths seen once; the top ten hold roughly 2.1%. The sequencing input was peripheral blood. The receptors were sampled from a human donor in a cohort sampled during active COVID-19.

The chain employs TRBV2 and TRBJ1-2; D not resolved. This CDR3 comprises 12 residues. V lost 0 bases to trimming and J lost 7 bases, with 6 bases between them. Germline CDR1 reads SNHLY; CDR2 reads FYNNEI. This CDR3 reads CASSEASVGYTF. The CDR3 DNA follows: TGTGCCAGCAGTGAAGCTTCAGTTGGCTACACCTTC.

This clone has only one observation. The rearrangement joins TRBV10-2 to TRBJ1-1; D gene uncertain. The CDR3 is 14 residues long. The V end was cut by 1 base, the J end by 1 base, with 7 bases between. CDR1 is WSHSY and CDR2 is SAAADI in the germline V gene. The CDR3 nucleotides are TGCGCCAGCAGTGAGTGGAGAGGGAACACTGAAGCTTTCTTT. Encoded protein: CASSEWRGNTEAFF.

The chain uses TRBV7-9 and TRBJ2-7, with 8 bases aligning to TRBD1. The CDR3 loop spans 15 amino acids. J gave up 3 bases and V 1 base, and 5 bases lay outside the gene matches. Germline lookup yields CDR1 SEHNR and CDR2 FQNEAQ (reference sequence). The CDR3 bases are TGTGCCAGCAGCTTAGTGGCAGGGGGCGGCTACGAGCAGTACTTC. As protein: CASSLVAGGGYEQYF.

The chain has TRBV7-2 and TRBJ2-5; maybe TRBD2 (5 bases). Trimming took off 6 bases at V and 5 bases at J, with 16 bases between the two ends. This CDR3 comprises 14 residues. The germline CDR1 and CDR2 sequences are SGHTA and FQGNSA. Here the CDR3 DNA reads TGTGCCAGCAGTCGGGCCCCGTGGGAGGAGACCCAGTACTTC. This encodes CASSRAPWEETQYF.

This rearrangement joins TRBV28 to TRBJ2-2, with TRBD1 matching over 11 bases. Germline values: CDR1 MDHEN, CDR2 SYDVKM. This CDR3 region has 17 residues. V trimming: 2 bases; J trimming: 5 bases; junction bases outside the gene matches: 7. This CDR3 is CASSLAGQGAGTGELFF. The CDR3 DNA is TGTGCCAGCAGTTTAGCTGGACAGGGGGCTGGTACCGGGGAGCTGTTTTTT.

The V and J genes are TRBV7-2 and TRBJ2-7; 8 bases line up with TRBD2. Germline trimming cut 7 bases from V and 4 bases from J; bases unmatched to any gene: 12. Germline V gene data show CDR1 as SGHTA and CDR2 as FQGNSA. The length of the CDR3 is 15 residues. The CDR3 sequence: CASTLEAGGGYEQYF. In DNA form, the CDR3 reads TGTGCCAGCACGTTGGAGGCGGGGGGCGGGTACGAGCAGTACTTC.

This chain uses TRBV23-1 with TRBJ2-1; TRBD2 matches 8 bases. TRBV23-1 is given ORF status, its function remaining uncertain. The V and J ends lost 4 bases and 7 bases, in that order; junction bases with no gene match: 9. The CDR3 spans 15 residues. CDR3 residues: CASSRDRRGGNEQFF. The CDR3 region has the DNA TGCGCCAGCAGTCGCGACAGACGGGGGGGGAATGAGCAGTTCTTC.

The rearrangement joins TRBV2 to TRBJ2-7, with 7 bases aligning to TRBD1. This CDR3 region has 13 residues. The trim removed 4 bases at V and 6 bases at J, leaving 6 bases unmatched. The germline V gene has CDR1 SNHLY and CDR2 FYNNEI. Here the CDR3 DNA reads TGTGCCAGCAGTGTTGACAGGGTCGGCGAGCAGTACTTC. Translation gives CASSVDRVGEQYF.

V and J are TRBV15 and TRBJ2-3; D may be TRBD2 (5 bases). V lost 4 bases to trimming and J lost 1 base, with 12 bases between them. The CDR3 consists of 15 residues. CDR1 LNHNV and CDR2 YYDKDF come from the germline V gene (reference sequence). The CDR3 is CATSKEEYGTDTQYF. The CDR3 DNA is TGTGCCACCAGCAAGGAGGAATATGGCACAGATACGCAGTATTTT.

The gene calls are TRBV7-2 and TRBJ1-1, with D maybe TRBD1 (5 bases). CDR3 length: 15 amino acids. CDR1 SGHTA and CDR2 FQGNSA come from the germline V gene. The V gene lost 5 bases and the J gene lost 10 bases, with 23 bases spanning the gap. This CDR3 is CASSRYGLGGVVAFF. The CDR3 region has the DNA TGTGCCAGCAGCCGCTATGGATTGGGGGGAGTGGTAGCTTTCTTT.

This clone has only one observation. V and J are TRBV28 and TRBJ2-7, with 7 bases identical to TRBD2. The germline CDR1 and CDR2 sequences are MDHEN and SYDVKM. The V segment lost 5 bases and the J segment 0 bases; nucleotides outside the gene matches: 4. This CDR3 has 14 residues. The CDR3 nucleotides are TGTGCCAGCAGTGTAACTAGCGTCTCCTACGAGCAGTACTTC. Translation: CASSVTSVSYEQYF.

This chain uses TRBV28 with TRBJ1-3; D perhaps matches TRBD1 (5 bases). Germline CDR1 is MDHEN and CDR2 is SYDVKM. CDR3 length: 15 amino acids. V lost 8 bases, J lost 0 bases, and 14 bases lay in between. The CDR3, as DNA: TGTGCCAGCGGACATCTAGGTGGCTCTGGAAACACCATATATTTT. Its protein is CASGHLGGSGNTIYF.

The chain carries TRBV21-1 and TRBJ1-3; the DNA was not compared with TRBD1, the D call given in the table. TRBV21-1 is deemed a pseudogene. CDR3 length: 15 residues. The CDR3 DNA reads TGTGCCAGCAGCAAGGGTCAGGTCTCTGGAAACACCATATATTTT. Translation: CASSKGQVSGNTIYF.

CDR3 nucleotide sequence: TGTGCCACCCAGGGGTCCGTGATCACAGATACGCAGTATTTT. Residues: CATQGSVITDTQYF. The chain recombines TRBV6-5 with TRBJ2-3, with D tentatively TRBD1 (6 bases). The CDR3 sequence is 14 residues long. CDR1 is MNHEY, CDR2 SVGAGI, per germline. V was trimmed by 10 bases and J by 2 bases, leaving 16 bases between them.